This T cell receptor (beta chain) was identified in a study of CXCR3-negative and CXCR3-positive naive CD8 T cells. About the study: Per-library TRB read counts averaged about 1.5 +/- 0.3 million, adding up to around 130 million in total. Study-level points and caveats: Compared with CXCR3-negative naive cells, CXCR3-positive naive cells showed more hydrophobic TRB CDR3s.

The germline V gene encodes CDR1 MRHNA and CDR2 SNTAGT. The CDR3 has 14 residues. It was by 5' RACE with UMI labels that the TRB cDNA libraries were prepared. Reprocessing the 5' RACE reads, TCRdb reports a single entry for every CDR3 protein and omits DNA. The sample shows 50,000 to 65,000 distinct CDR3 sequences, and about 0.78% sits with its ten largest clones. Comment on this clonotype: Its antigen remains unknown.

The TCR comes from a human donor in good health. Some clones in this sample may be carry-over from other donors' samples. This chain joins TRBV6-4 and TRBJ2-2; TCRdb designates TRBD1, a call that cannot be tested without DNA. Sequenced sample: naive CXCR3+ CD8+ T cells from blood. This sample's subset: CD45RO-CCR7+CD27+CD95- naive CD8+ T cells expressing CXCR3 (TNR3+). The CDR3 reads CASSVQGGTGELFF.